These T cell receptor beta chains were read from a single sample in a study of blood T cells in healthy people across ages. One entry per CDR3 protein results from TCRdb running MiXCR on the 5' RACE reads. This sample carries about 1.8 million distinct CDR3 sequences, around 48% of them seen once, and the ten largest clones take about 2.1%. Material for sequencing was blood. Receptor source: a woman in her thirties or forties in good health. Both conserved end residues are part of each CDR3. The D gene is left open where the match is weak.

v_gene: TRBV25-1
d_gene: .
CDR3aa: CASSEDNRRNSPLHF

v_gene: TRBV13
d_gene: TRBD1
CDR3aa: CASSLRTGSTDTQYF

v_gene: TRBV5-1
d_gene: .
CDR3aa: CASSFPGRSNEQFF

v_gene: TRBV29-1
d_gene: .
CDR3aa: CSVESGSAASYNEQYF

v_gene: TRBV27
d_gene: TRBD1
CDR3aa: CASSFSDRVDYGYTF

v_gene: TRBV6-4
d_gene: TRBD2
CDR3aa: CASSDSGLAGGRRYF

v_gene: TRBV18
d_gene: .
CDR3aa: CATSRGAAEQYF

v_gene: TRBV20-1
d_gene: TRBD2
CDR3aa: CSARVGRTSGSYNEQFF

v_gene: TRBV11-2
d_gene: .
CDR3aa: CASSLNYPSRVETQYF

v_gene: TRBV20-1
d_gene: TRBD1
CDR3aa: CSARDRETKNIQYF

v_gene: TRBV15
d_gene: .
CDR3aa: CATSRDANEQFF

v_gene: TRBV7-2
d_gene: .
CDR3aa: CASSHHPGLREEQFF

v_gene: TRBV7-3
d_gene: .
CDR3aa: CASSFRQGQYF

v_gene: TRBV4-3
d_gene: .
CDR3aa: CASSQDLRQAPGQYF

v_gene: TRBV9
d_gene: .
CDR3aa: CASSAGGRTQETQYF

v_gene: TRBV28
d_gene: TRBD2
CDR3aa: CASSQLPSGGFNEQFF

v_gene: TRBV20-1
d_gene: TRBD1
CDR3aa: CSSRDRISYEQYF

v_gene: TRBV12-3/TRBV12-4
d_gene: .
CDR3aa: CASSSRRQPRETQYF

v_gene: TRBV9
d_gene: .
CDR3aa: CASSPYSVLNYEQYF

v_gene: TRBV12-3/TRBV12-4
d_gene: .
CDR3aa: CASTGNRETQFF

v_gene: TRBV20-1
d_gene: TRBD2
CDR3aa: CSAPGTSHTDTQYF

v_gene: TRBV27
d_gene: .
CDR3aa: CASRATDNSPLHF

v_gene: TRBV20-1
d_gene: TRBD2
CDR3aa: CSANAGGQTYEQYF